This note documents a single TCR beta chain sequence. Its antigen is not identified. An end of the junction does not agree with germline; a read error may underlie this. The data derive from a study of CD8+CD57+ T cells in acquired aplastic anemia. For the study at large: The average for DNA from sorted CD4+ and CD8+ cells was 3.2 ug.

Previously, flow cytometry had revealed CD8+CD57+ cell expansion in the patients chosen for sequencing. The patients, all of them, had severe acquired aplastic anemia. All patients were therapy-naive when blood was sampled. CDR3 size: 13 residues. Germline CDR1 reads MNHNS; CDR2 reads SASEGT. CDR3 and TCR beta VDJ profiling relied on genomic DNA as the template. TCRdb fed the reads into MiXCR, producing one record per CDR3 protein. The sample carries about half a million distinct CDR3 sequences, around 30% recorded once. Study results and limitations: Patients and controls shared roughly 31 CD8+ CDR3 sequences, highly expressed in patients.

Sequences were obtained from sorted CD4+, CD8+, or CD8+CD57+ T cells (not recorded which) from PBMCs. The chain is built from TRBV6-1 and TRBJ1-2; TRBD1 matches 8 bases. The sequence was obtained from a human donor with aplastic anemia. CDR3 region: CASSEQGADGYIF. CDR3 DNA sequence: TGTGCCAGCAGTGAACAGGGGGCGGATGGCTACATCTTC.